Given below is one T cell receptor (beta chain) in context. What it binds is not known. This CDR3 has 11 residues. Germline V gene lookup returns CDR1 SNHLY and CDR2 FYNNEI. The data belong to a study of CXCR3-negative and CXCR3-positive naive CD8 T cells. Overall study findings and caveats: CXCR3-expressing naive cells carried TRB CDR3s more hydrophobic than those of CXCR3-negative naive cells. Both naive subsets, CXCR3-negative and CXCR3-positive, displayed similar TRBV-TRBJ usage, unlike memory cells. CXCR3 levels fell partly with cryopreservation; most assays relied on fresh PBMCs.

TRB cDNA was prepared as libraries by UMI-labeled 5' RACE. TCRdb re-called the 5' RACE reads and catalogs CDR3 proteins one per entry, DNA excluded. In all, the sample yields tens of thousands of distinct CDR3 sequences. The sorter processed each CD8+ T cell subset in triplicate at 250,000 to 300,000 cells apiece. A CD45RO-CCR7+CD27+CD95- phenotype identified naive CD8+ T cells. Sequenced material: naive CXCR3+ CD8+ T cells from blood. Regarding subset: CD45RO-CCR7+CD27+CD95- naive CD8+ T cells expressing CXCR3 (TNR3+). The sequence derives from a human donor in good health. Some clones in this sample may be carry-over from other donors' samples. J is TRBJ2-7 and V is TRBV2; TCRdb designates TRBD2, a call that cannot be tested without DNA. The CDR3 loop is CASRGLDEQYF.